This T cell receptor (beta chain) was identified in a study of T cell responses to AZD1222 COVID-19 vaccine. Turning to the study itself: Investigators merged groups given second doses at roughly 4 or roughly 12 weeks.

Regarding the study as a whole: Only after the peak T cell response were repertoires sampled.

This CDR3 spans 16 amino acids. Germline CDR1 and CDR2: MGHRA and YSYEKL. Trimming took 0 bases from V and 8 from J, leaving 19 bases between them. The table came from immunoSEQ multiplex PCR; TCRdb's copy has only in-frame clones and leaves some out. The table lists 95,000 to 100,000 clones, 90% of them singletons. On this clone itself: Its antigen is currently unknown.

Here the sequenced sample was peripheral blood, taken on day 0 of AZD1222 vaccination. The chain has TRBV4-1 and TRBJ1-2, with D tentatively TRBD1 (5 bases). This sequence was found in an adult in good health. The CDR3 DNA follows: TGCGCCAGCAGCCAAGAATTGGGGGGTTCTTGGGTGGGCTACACCTTC. Translating gives CASSQELGGSWVGYTF.